This T cell receptor beta chain was retrieved from a study of monozygotic twins with inflammatory bowel disease. Study results and limitations: Patient repertoires may have gained variability from differing immunosuppressive treatments.

Germline assignment: CDR1 SGHTA and CDR2 FQGNSA. The CDR3 spans 15 residues. Donors each gave around 2.5 ml of blood. TCRdb reprocessed the 5' RACE reads and stores each CDR3 protein as one record, lacking DNA. This sample's table has around 140,000 distinct CDR3 sequences. As concerns this clonotype: Its target is not known.

This receptor was identified in a human donor with ulcerative colitis or Crohn's disease, or a healthy co-twin of an affected twin (not recorded which). What was sequenced was blood. J is TRBJ2-2 and V is TRBV7-2; TCRdb calls TRBD2, which cannot be checked without DNA. The CDR3 here is CASSSDYANTGELFF.